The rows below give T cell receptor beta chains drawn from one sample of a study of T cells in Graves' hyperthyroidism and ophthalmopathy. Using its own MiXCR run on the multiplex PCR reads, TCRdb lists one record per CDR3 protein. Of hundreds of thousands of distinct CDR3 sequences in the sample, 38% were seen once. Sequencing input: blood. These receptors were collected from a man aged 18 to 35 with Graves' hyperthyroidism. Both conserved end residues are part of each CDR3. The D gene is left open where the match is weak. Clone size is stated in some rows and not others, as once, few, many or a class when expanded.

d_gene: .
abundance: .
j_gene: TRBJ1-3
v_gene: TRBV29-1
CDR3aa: CSVEGRASGNTIYF
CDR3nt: TGCAGCGTGGAGGGACGCGCCTCTGGAAACACCATATATTTT

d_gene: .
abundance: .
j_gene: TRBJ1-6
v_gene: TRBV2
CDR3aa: CASSPTGLKSPLHF
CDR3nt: TGTGCCAGCTCACCAACAGGATTGAAGTCACCCCTCCACTTT

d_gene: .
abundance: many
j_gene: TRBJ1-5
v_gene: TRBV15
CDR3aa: CATSRDRAINQPQHF
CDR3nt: TGTGCCACCAGCAGAGATAGGGCGATCAATCAGCCCCAGCATTTT

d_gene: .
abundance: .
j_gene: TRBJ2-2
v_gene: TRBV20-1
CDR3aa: CSASNFANTGELFF
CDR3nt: TGCAGTGCTAGTAACTTTGCGAACACCGGGGAGCTGTTTTTT

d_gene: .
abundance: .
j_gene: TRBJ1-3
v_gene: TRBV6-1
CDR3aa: CASSPNRDPHLRYF
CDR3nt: TGTGCCAGCAGTCCCAACCGGGACCCACACCTCCGCTATTTT

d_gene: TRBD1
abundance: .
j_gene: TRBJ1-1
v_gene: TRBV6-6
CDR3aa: CASSFATGLEAFF
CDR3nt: TGTGCCAGCAGTTTCGCGACAGGGCTTGAAGCTTTCTTT

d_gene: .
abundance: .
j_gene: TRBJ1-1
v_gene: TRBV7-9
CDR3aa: CASRPRVRTEAFF
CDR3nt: TGTGCCAGCAGGCCTAGAGTCCGCACTGAAGCTTTCTTT

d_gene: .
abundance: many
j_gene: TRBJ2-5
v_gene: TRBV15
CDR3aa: CATSRGDAGYGSGETQYF
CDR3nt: TGTGCCACCAGCAGAGGGGACGCAGGATACGGGAGCGGGGAGACCCAGTACTTC

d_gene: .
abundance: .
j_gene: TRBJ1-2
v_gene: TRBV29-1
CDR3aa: CSAREPVVGYTF
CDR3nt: TGCAGCGCGCGGGAACCAGTAGTGGGCTACACCTTC

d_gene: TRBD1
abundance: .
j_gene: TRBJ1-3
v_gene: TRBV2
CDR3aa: CASSSGTGTLDTIYF
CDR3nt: TGTGCCAGCAGCTCCGGGACAGGGACTTTGGACACCATATATTTT

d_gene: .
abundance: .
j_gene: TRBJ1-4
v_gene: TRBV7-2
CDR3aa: CASSLAVVTNEKLFF
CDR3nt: TGTGCCAGCAGCTTAGCAGTAGTAACTAATGAAAAACTGTTTTTT

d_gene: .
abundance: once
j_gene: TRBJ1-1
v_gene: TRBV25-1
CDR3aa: CASSLFEGAEAFF
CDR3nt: TGTGCCAGCAGTTTGTTCGAGGGGGCTGAAGCTTTCTTT

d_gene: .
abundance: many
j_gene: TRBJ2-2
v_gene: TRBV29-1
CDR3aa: CSVEERPTGELFF
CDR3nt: TGCAGCGTTGAAGAAAGGCCCACCGGGGAGCTGTTTTTT

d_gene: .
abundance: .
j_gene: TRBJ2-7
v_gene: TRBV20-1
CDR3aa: CSALRTGSSYEQYF
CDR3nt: TGCAGTGCTCTACGGACGGGGAGCTCCTACGAGCAGTACTTC

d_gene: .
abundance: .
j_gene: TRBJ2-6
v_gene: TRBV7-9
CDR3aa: CASNPDILTF
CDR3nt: TGTGCCAGCAATCCCGACATTCTTACTTTC

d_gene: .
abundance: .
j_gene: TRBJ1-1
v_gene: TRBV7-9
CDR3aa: CASSPKGGGPYTEAFF
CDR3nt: TGTGCCAGCAGCCCGAAGGGGGGCGGGCCGTACACTGAAGCTTTCTTT

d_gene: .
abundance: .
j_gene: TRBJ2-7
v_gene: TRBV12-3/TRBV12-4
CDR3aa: CASSNSYPGSEQYF
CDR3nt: TGTGCCAGCAGCAATAGTTATCCCGGGTCCGAGCAGTACTTC

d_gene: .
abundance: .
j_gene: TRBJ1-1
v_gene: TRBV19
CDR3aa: CAWAVGNTEAFF
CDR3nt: TGTGCCTGGGCCGTTGGGAACACTGAAGCTTTCTTT

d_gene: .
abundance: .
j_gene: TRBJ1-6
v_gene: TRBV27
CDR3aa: CASTLKGNSPLHF
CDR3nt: TGTGCCAGCACCCTTAAGGGCAATTCACCCCTCCACTTT